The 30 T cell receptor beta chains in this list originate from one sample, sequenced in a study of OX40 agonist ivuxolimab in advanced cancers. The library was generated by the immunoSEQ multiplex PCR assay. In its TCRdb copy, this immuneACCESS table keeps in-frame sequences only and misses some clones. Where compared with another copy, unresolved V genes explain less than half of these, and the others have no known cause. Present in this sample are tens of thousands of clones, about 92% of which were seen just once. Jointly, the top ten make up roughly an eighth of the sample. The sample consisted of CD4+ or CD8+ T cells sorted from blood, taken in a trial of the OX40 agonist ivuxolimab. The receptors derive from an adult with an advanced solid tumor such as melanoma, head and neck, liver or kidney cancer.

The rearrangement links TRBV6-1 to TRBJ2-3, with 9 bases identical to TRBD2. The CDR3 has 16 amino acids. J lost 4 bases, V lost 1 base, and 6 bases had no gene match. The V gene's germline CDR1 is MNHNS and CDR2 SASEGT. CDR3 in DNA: TGTGCCAGCAGTGAAGAGGGTAGCGGGAGTTCAGATACGCAGTATTTT. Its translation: CASSEEGSGSSDTQYF.

The CDR3 protein is CASSIGDSHTDTQYF. The DNA of the CDR3 is TGTGCCAGTAGTATAGGGGACAGCCACACAGATACGCAGTATTTT. The V and J genes are TRBV19 and TRBJ2-3, with TRBD1 matching over 7 bases. The ends lost 1 base at V and 2 bases at J; junction bases unmatched: 3. Germline-derived CDR1 and CDR2 are LNHDA and SQIVND (reference sequence). The CDR3 spans 15 residues. Complete variable domain (other parts from reference TRBV19 and TRBJ2-3): DGGITQSPKYLFRKEGQNVTLSCEQNLNHDAMYWYRQDPGQGLRLIYYSQIVNDFQKGDIAEGYSVSREKKESFPLTVTSAQKNPTAFYLCASSIGDSHTDTQYFGPGTRLTVL.

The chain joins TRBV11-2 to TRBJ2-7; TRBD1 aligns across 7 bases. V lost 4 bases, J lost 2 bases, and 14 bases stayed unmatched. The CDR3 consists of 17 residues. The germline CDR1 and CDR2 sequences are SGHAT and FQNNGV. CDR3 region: CASSSIHDRDLTYEQYF. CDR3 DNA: TGTGCCAGCAGCTCAATACACGACAGGGATCTCACCTACGAGCAGTACTTC.

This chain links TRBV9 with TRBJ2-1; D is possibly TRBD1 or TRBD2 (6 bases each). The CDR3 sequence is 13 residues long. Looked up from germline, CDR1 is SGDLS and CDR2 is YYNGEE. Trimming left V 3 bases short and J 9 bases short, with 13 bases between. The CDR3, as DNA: TGTGCCAGCAGCGCCCGGCCGGGGGCTGAGCAGTTCTTC. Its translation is CASSARPGAEQFF.

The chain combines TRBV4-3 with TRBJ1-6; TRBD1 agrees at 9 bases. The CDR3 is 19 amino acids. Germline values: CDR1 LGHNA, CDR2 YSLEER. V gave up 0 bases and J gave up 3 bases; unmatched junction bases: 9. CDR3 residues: CASSQEAPGQGDYNSPLHF. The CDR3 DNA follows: TGCGCCAGCAGCCAAGAAGCCCCGGGACAGGGCGACTATAATTCACCCCTCCACTTT.

DNA of the CDR3: TGCGCCAGCAGGCCTCGGGGGGGGGAGCAGTTCTTC. Its protein product is CASRPRGGEQFF. The rearrangement links TRBV4-1 to TRBJ2-1, with TRBD2 identical over 8 bases. Germline assignment: CDR1 MGHRA and CDR2 YSYEKL. J was trimmed by 10 bases and V by 6 bases; bases with no gene match: 5. This CDR3 has 12 residues.

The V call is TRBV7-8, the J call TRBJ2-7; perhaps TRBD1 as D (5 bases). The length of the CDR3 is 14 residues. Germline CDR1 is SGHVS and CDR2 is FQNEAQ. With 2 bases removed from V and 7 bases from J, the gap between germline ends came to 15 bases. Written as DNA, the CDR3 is TGTGCCAGCAGCTTATTCGGCAGGGAAGGTGAGCAGTACTTC. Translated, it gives CASSLFGREGEQYF.

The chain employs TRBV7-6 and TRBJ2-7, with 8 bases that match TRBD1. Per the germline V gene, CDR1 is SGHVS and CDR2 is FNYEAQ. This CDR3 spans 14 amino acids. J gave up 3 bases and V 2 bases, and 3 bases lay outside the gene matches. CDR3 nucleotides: TGTGCCAGCAGCTTATCAGGGGGCGGCTACGAGCAGTACTTC. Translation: CASSLSGGGYEQYF.

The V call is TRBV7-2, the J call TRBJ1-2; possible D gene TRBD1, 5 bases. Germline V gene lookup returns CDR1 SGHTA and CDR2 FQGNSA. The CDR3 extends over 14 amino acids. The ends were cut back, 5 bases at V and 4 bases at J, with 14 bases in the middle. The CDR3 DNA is TGTGCCAGCAGCCCCGACAGACTGCTCTATGGCTACACCTTC. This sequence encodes CASSPDRLLYGYTF.

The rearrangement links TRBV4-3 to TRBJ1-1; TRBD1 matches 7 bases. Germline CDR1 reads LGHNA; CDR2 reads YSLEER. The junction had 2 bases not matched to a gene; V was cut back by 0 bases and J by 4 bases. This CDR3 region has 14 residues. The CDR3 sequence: CASSQDSGGTEAFF. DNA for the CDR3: TGCGCCAGCAGCCAAGATTCAGGGGGCACTGAAGCTTTCTTT.

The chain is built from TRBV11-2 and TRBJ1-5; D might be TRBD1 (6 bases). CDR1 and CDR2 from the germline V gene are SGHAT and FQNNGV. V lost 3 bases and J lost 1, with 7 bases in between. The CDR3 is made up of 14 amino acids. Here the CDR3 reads CASSFGGSNQPQHF. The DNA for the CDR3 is TGTGCCAGCAGCTTTGGGGGCAGCAATCAGCCCCAGCATTTT.

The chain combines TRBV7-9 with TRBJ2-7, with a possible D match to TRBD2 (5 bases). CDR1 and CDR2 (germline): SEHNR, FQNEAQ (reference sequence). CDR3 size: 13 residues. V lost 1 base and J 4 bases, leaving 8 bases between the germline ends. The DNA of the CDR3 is TGTGCCAGCAGCTTAGTTTCGGGATACGAGCAGTACTTC. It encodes CASSLVSGYEQYF.

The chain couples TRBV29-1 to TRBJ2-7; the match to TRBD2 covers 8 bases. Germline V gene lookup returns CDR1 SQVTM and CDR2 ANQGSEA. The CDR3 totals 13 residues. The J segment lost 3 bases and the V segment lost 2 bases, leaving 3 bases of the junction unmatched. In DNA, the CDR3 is TGCAGCGTTGAACTAGCGGGTGACTACGAGCAGTACTTC. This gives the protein CSVELAGDYEQYF.

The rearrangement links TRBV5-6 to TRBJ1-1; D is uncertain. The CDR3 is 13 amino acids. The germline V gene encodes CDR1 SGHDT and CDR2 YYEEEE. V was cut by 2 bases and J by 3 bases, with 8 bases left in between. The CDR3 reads CASSLAGYTEAFF. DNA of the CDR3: TGTGCCAGCAGCTTAGCCGGCTACACTGAAGCTTTCTTT.

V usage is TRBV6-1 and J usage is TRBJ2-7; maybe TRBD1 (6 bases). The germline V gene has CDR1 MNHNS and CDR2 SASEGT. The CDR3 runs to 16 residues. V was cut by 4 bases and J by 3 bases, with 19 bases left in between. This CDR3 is CASSGGFYRVHYEQYF. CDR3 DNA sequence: TGTGCCAGCAGTGGAGGGTTTTACAGGGTCCACTACGAGCAGTACTTC.

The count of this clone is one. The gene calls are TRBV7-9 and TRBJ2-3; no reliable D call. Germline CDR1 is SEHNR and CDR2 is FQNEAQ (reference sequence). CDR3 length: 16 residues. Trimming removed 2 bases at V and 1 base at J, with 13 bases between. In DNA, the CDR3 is TGTGCCAGCAGCTTAAGTTCACATGGGGGCACAGATACGCAGTATTTT. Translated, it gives CASSLSSHGGTDTQYF. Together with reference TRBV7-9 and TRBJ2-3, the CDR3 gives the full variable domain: DTGVSQNPRHKITKRGQNVTFRCDPISEHNRLYWYRQTLGQGPEFLTYFQNEAQLEKSRLLSDRFSAERPKGSFSTLEIQRTEQGDSAMYLCASSLSSHGGTDTQYFGPGTRLTVL.

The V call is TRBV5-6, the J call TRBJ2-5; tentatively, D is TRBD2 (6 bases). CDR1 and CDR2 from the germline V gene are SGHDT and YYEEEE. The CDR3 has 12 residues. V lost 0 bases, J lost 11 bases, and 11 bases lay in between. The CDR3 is CASSLGTGEQYF. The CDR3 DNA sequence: TGTGCCAGCAGCTTGGGTACGGGGGAGCAGTACTTC.

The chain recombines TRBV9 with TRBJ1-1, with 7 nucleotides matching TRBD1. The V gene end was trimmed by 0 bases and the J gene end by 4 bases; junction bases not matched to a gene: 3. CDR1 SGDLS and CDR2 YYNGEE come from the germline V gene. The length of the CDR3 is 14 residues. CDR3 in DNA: TGTGCCAGCAGCGTAGACGGACAGGCCACTGAAGCTTTCTTT. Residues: CASSVDGQATEAFF.

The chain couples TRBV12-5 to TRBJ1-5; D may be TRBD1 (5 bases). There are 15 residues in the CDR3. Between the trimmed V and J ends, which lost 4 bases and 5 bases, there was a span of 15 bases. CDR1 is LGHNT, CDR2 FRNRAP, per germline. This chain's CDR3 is CASGSLEGHDQPQHF. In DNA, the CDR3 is TGTGCTAGTGGTTCCCTTGAGGGGCACGATCAGCCCCAGCATTTT.

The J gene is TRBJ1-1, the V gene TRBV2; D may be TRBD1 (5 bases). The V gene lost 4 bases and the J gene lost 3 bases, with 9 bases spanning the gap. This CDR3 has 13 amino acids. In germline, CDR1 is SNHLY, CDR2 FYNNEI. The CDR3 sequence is CASSVGGDTEAFF. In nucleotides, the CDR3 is TGTGCCAGCAGTGTCGGGGGGGACACTGAAGCTTTCTTT. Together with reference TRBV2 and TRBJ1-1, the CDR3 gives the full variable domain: EPEVTQTPSHQVTQMGQEVILRCVPISNHLYFYWYRQILGQKVEFLVSFYNNEISEKSEIFDDQFSVERPDGSNFTLKIRSTKLEDSAMYFCASSVGGDTEAFFGQGTRLTVV.

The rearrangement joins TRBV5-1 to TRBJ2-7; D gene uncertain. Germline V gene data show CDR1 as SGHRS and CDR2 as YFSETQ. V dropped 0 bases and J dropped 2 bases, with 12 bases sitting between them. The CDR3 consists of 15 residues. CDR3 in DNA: TGCGCCAGCAGCTTGGAGGAACAGTCCCCCTACGAGCAGTACTTC. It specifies CASSLEEQSPYEQYF. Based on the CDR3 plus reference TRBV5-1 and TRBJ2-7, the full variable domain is KAGVTQTPRYLIKTRGQQVTLSCSPISGHRSVSWYQQTPGQGLQFLFEYFSETQRNKGNFPGRFSGRQFSNSRSEMNVSTLELGDSALYLCASSLEEQSPYEQYFGPGTRLTVT.

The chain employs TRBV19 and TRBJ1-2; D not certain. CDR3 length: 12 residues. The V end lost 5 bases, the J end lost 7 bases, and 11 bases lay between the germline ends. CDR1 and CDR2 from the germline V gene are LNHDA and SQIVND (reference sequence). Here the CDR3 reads CASSAGRLGYTF. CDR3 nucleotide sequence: TGTGCCAGTAGTGCCGGGCGGCTTGGCTACACCTTC.

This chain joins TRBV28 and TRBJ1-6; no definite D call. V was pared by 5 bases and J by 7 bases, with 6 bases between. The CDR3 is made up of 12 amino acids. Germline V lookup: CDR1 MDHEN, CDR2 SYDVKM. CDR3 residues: CASSPGNSPLHF. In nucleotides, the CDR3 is TGTGCCAGCAGTCCCGGAAATTCACCCCTCCACTTT.

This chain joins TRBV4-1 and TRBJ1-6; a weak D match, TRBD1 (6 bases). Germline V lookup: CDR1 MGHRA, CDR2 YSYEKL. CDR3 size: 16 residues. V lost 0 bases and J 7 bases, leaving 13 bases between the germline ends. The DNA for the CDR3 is TGCGCCAGCAGCCAAGATGAAAGTCAGGGGAATTCACCCCTCCACTTT. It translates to CASSQDESQGNSPLHF.

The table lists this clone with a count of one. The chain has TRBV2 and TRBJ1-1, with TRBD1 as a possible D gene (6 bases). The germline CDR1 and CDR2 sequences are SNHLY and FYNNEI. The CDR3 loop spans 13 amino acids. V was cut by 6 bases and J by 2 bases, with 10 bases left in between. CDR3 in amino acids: CASRTGSNTEAFF. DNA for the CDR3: TGTGCCAGCAGGACAGGTAGTAACACTGAAGCTTTCTTT. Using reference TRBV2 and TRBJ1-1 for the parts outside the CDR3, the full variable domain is EPEVTQTPSHQVTQMGQEVILRCVPISNHLYFYWYRQILGQKVEFLVSFYNNEISEKSEIFDDQFSVERPDGSNFTLKIRSTKLEDSAMYFCASRTGSNTEAFFGQGTRLTVV.

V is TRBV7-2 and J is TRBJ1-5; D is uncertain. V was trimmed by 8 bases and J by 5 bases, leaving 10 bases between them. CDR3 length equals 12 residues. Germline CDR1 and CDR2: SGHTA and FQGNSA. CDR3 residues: CASGWEDQPQHF. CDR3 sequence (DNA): TGTGCCAGCGGTTGGGAGGATCAGCCCCAGCATTTT. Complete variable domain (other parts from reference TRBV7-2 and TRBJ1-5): GAGVSQSPSNKVTEKGKDVELRCDPISGHTALYWYRQSLGQGLEFLIYFQGNSAPDKSGLPSDRFSAERTGGSVSTLTIQRTQQEDSAVYLCASGWEDQPQHFGDGTRLSIL.

The CDR3 spells CASSQDRGGPYNEQFF. CDR3 DNA sequence: TGCGCCAGCAGCCAAGATAGAGGGGGGCCCTACAATGAGCAGTTCTTC. This rearrangement joins TRBV4-3 to TRBJ2-1; possibly TRBD1 or TRBD2 for D (6 bases each). This CDR3 contains 16 residues. Trimming took 0 bases from V and 2 from J, leaving 11 bases between them. CDR1 is LGHNA, CDR2 YSLEER, per germline.

The CDR3 bases are TGTGCCAGCAGCGGGGACAGGGGTGGAAACACCATATATTTT. Its translation: CASSGDRGGNTIYF. The V call is TRBV7-9, the J call TRBJ1-3; 10 bases map to TRBD1. In germline, CDR1 is SEHNR, CDR2 FQNEAQ (reference sequence). J gave up 3 bases and V 5 bases, and 1 base lay outside the gene matches. CDR3 length equals 14 residues. Together with reference TRBV7-9 and TRBJ1-3, the CDR3 gives the full variable domain: DTGVSQNPRHKITKRGQNVTFRCDPISEHNRLYWYRQTLGQGPEFLTYFQNEAQLEKSRLLSDRFSAERPKGSFSTLEIQRTEQGDSAMYLCASSGDRGGNTIYFGEGSWLTVV.

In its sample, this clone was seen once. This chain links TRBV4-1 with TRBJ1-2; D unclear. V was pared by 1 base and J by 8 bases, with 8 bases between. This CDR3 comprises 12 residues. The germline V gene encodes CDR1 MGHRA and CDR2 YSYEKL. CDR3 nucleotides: TGCGCCAGCAGCCAAGTTCGGGCCGGCTACACCTTC. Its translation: CASSQVRAGYTF.

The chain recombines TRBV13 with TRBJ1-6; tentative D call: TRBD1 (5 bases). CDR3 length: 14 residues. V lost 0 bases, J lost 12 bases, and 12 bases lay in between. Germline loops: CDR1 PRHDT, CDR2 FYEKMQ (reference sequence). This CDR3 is CASSLGRLGRPLHF. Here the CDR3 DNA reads TGTGCCAGCAGCTTAGGGCGCTTGGGGCGACCCCTCCACTTT.